Listed below are T cell receptor beta chains from one sample, sequenced in a study of T cells after yellow fever vaccination. TCRdb passed the 5' RACE reads through MiXCR, listing each CDR3 protein once. Among a few hundred thousand distinct CDR3 sequences listed, approximately 6% were seen once. Here the sequenced sample was PBMCs, taken 5 days after the yellow fever booster vaccination. These receptors all stem from a man aged 25 to 40 who received the YFV17D yellow fever vaccine. Each CDR3 is given with its conserved first and last residue. A D gene is named only where the DNA matches it firmly. Expanded clones get a size class; other rows say once, few or many, or leave the size out.

d_call,v_call,j_call,clone_size,cdr3_nt,cdr3_aa
-,TRBV11-1,TRBJ2-2,many,TGTGCCAGCAGGGAACATTGGTATCCTAGCGAATATCGAGGCACCGGGGAGCTGTTTTTT,CASREHWYPSEYRGTGELFF
TRBD1,TRBV20-1,TRBJ2-3,few,TGCAGTGAGGGACAGGGGGCTACAGATACGCAGTATTTT,CSEGQGATDTQYF
-,TRBV20-1,TRBJ1-2,few,TGCAGTGTCCTTCGAGGGGCCTTCGGCTATGGCTACACCTTC,CSVLRGAFGYGYTF
TRBD2,TRBV29-1,TRBJ2-7,many,TGCAGCGTGTCAGGACTAGCGGGACCTCCCTACGAGCAGTACTTC,CSVSGLAGPPYEQYF
-,TRBV24-1,TRBJ2-1,many,TGTGCCACCAGCCTACAGGGTAATCTATCCTACAATGAGCAGTTCTTC,CATSLQGNLSYNEQFF
TRBD2,TRBV4-3,TRBJ2-1,-,TGCGCCAGCAGCCAAGATTGGAGGGCGGGAGTCTCCCACAATGAGCAGTTCTTC,CASSQDWRAGVSHNEQFF
-,TRBV7-2,TRBJ1-2,-,TGTGCCAGCAGCTCAAAAGGAGGCTATGGCTACACCTTC,CASSSKGGYGYTF
TRBD2,TRBV28,TRBJ2-7,few,TGTGCCAGCAGTTTCGCTCTCGTCGGGGAGGGCTTTCGGGACGAGCAGTACTTC,CASSFALVGEGFRDEQYF
TRBD2,TRBV6-5,TRBJ2-6,-,TGTGCCAGCAGTTATCTAGGACTAGCGGGAGCTGGTGGGGCCAACGTCCTGACTTTC,CASSYLGLAGAGGANVLTF
-,TRBV6-1,TRBJ2-5,few,TGTGCCAGCTGGCCAAGCGGGTACCAAGAGACCCAGTACTTC,CASWPSGYQETQYF
-,TRBV19,TRBJ2-7,few,TGTGCCAGTAGTGACCGGGCCGGTTGGGGCAACGAGCAGTACTTC,CASSDRAGWGNEQYF
TRBD1,TRBV10-3,TRBJ2-7,-,TGTGCCATCAGTGTAGGGGGCTCCACCTACGAGCAGTACTTC,CAISVGGSTYEQYF
-,TRBV6-5,TRBJ2-1,many,TGTGCCAGCAGTTACGGCGGGGAATACAATGAGCAGTTCTTC,CASSYGGEYNEQFF
-,TRBV5-1,TRBJ1-4,few,TGCGCCAGCAGCGAGGGAGCATGGGCTCTCGAAAAACTGTTTTTT,CASSEGAWALEKLFF
-,TRBV20-1,TRBJ1-2,few,TGCAGTGCTCTACGTCCCGGGACGGGCTACTATGGCTACACCTTC,CSALRPGTGYYGYTF
-,TRBV3-1,TRBJ2-7,-,TGTGCCAGCAGCCCAGCCAGCGGATACTACGAGCAGTACTTC,CASSPASGYYEQYF
-,TRBV27,TRBJ2-2,-,TGTGCCAGCAGTTTACGACCTTCGAACACCGGGGAGCTGTTTTTT,CASSLRPSNTGELFF
-,TRBV7-2,TRBJ2-5,many,TGTGCCAGCAGTCCCACCCGGGGCCCAGAGACCCAGTACTTC,CASSPTRGPETQYF
-,TRBV7-8,TRBJ2-3,few,TGTGCCAGCAGCCGGGCCGAGGGGGGGGTTAGCACAGATACGCAGTATTTT,CASSRAEGGVSTDTQYF
-,TRBV12-3/TRBV12-4,TRBJ2-7,few,TGTGCCAGCAGTTTAGGAGGGGCAGCCGCCTACGAGCAGTACTTC,CASSLGGAAAYEQYF